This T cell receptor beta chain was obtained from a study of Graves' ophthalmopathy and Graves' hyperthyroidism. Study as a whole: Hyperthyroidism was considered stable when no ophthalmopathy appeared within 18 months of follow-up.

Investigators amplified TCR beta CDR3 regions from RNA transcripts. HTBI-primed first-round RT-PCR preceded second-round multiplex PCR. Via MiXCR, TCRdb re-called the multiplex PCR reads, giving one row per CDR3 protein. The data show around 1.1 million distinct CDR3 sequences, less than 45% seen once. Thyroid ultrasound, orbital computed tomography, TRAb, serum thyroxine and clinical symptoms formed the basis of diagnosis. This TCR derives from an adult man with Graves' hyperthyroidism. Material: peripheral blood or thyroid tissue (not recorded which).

The DNA for the CDR3 is TGTGCCAGCAGCTTACGGGGGGAGAGCAATCAGCCCCAGCATTTT. It yields the protein CASSLRGESNQPQHF. V and J are TRBV7-2 and TRBJ1-5, with D possibly matching TRBD1 (5 bases). Germline V gives CDR1 SGHTA, CDR2 FQGNSA. The CDR3 runs to 15 residues. V lost 2 bases to trimming and J lost 1 base, with 9 bases between them. The complete variable domain, with remaining parts taken from reference TRBV7-2 and TRBJ1-5, reads GAGVSQSPSNKVTEKGKDVELRCDPISGHTALYWYRQSLGQGLEFLIYFQGNSAPDKSGLPSDRFSAERTGGSVSTLTIQRTQQEDSAVYLCASSLRGESNQPQHFGDGTRLSIL.